Listed below are T cell receptor beta chains from one sample, sequenced in a study of blood T cell repertoires in COVID-19. Sequencing was performed with immunoSEQ multiplex PCR; in TCRdb, only in-frame clones are kept and a portion is missing. This sample yields about 130,000 clones, of which about 89% are seen a single time; roughly 4% belongs to the top ten. Specimen: peripheral blood. Receptors were obtained from a man aged 60-69 years with COVID-19, enrolled during active disease. Both conserved end residues are part of each CDR3. Each record gives: clone size, J gene, V gene, D gene, CDR3 DNA, CDR3 protein. The D gene is left open where the match is weak. Expanded clones are given a class, and other clones once, few, many or no size at all.

clone_size: -
j_call: TRBJ1-1
v_call: TRBV3-1/TRBV3-2
d_call: -
cdr3_nt: TGTGCCAGCATGATACAGGGAAGTGAAGCTTTCTTT
cdr3_aa: CASMIQGSEAFF

clone_size: -
j_call: TRBJ1-2
v_call: TRBV6-2/TRBV6-3
d_call: -
cdr3_nt: TGTGCCAGCAGTTACCCGGGAGGATTCTATGGCTACACCTTC
cdr3_aa: CASSYPGGFYGYTF

clone_size: -
j_call: TRBJ1-2
v_call: TRBV7-8
d_call: TRBD1
cdr3_nt: TGTGCCAGCAGCTTAGGCAGCCGTGGGACAGGGGTCTTAACCTTC
cdr3_aa: CASSLGSRGTGVLTF

clone_size: -
j_call: TRBJ2-5
v_call: TRBV7-2
d_call: -
cdr3_nt: TGTGCCAGCAGCTTTGGGGAGCGAGCGATGGAGACCCAGTACTTC
cdr3_aa: CASSFGERAMETQYF

clone_size: -
j_call: TRBJ1-1
v_call: TRBV19
d_call: -
cdr3_nt: TGTGCCAGTAGGCCGATGGGGCAGCAGAACACTGAAGCTTTCTTT
cdr3_aa: CASRPMGQQNTEAFF

clone_size: few
j_call: TRBJ1-5
v_call: TRBV7-2
d_call: TRBD1
cdr3_nt: TGTGCCAGCAGCCCTGGACAGGGGGCGTATAGCAATCAGCCCCAGCATTTT
cdr3_aa: CASSPGQGAYSNQPQHF

clone_size: -
j_call: TRBJ2-7
v_call: TRBV5-1
d_call: -
cdr3_nt: TGCGCCAGCAGCCTGGCCGCGTTAGACATCACCTACGAGCAGTACTTC
cdr3_aa: CASSLAALDITYEQYF

clone_size: -
j_call: TRBJ1-4
v_call: TRBV14
d_call: -
cdr3_nt: TGTGCCAGCAGCCCTACTGGACTGTACGAAAAACTGTTTTTT
cdr3_aa: CASSPTGLYEKLFF

clone_size: -
j_call: TRBJ2-5
v_call: TRBV7-2
d_call: TRBD2
cdr3_nt: TGTGCCAGCAGCCTTAGCGGGGGATCGGAGACCCAGTACTTC
cdr3_aa: CASSLSGGSETQYF

clone_size: -
j_call: TRBJ1-1
v_call: TRBV6-2/TRBV6-3
d_call: TRBD1
cdr3_nt: TGTGCCAGCAGTTATCCAACAACAGGGGAGGCGAACACTGAAGCTTTCTTT
cdr3_aa: CASSYPTTGEANTEAFF

clone_size: -
j_call: TRBJ2-7
v_call: TRBV28
d_call: TRBD1
cdr3_nt: TGTGCCAGCAGTTGGGACAGGGGGCGGGAGCAGTACTTC
cdr3_aa: CASSWDRGREQYF